A selection of T cell receptor beta chains follows, all from one sample in a study of OX40 agonist ivuxolimab in advanced cancers. Assay: immunoSEQ multiplex PCR; the TCRdb copy retains only in-frame clones and omits some. The sample lists around 60,000 clones; around 82% were seen once. Specimen: CD4+ or CD8+ T cells sorted from blood, collected in a trial of the OX40 agonist ivuxolimab. The receptor source for this set is an adult with an advanced solid tumor such as melanoma, head and neck, liver or kidney cancer. Both conserved end residues are part of each CDR3.

v_gene: TRBV5-4; j_gene: TRBJ1-1; CDR3aa: CASSPPSREAEAFF
v_gene: TRBV30; j_gene: NA; CDR3aa: CAWKLQGLEQYF
v_gene: TRBV7-8; j_gene: TRBJ2-3; CDR3aa: CASSFVGADTQYF
v_gene: TRBV18; j_gene: TRBJ1-2; CDR3aa: CASSKPDYGYTF
v_gene: TRBV5-1; j_gene: TRBJ2-5; CDR3aa: CASSLGQGWAETQYF
v_gene: TRBV30; j_gene: NA; CDR3aa: CAWSLGNSGNEQYF
v_gene: TRBV14; j_gene: TRBJ1-5; CDR3aa: CARPTGTGGPGKQPQHF
v_gene: TRBV18; j_gene: TRBJ1-1; CDR3aa: CASSPGHRRSEAFF
v_gene: TRBV7-2; j_gene: TRBJ2-7; CDR3aa: CASSSPKVSGTSGGVEQYF
v_gene: TRBV10-3; j_gene: TRBJ1-4; CDR3aa: CAIREGSRGEKLFF
v_gene: TRBV6-5; j_gene: TRBJ1-2; CDR3aa: CASSYSYLWGVDGYTF
v_gene: TRBV7-6; j_gene: TRBJ2-7; CDR3aa: CASSLGGLAGGVQYF
v_gene: TRBV5-6; j_gene: TRBJ2-1; CDR3aa: CASSLGGGVYNEQFF
v_gene: TRBV7-2; j_gene: TRBJ1-1; CDR3aa: CASSQDRVNTEAFF
v_gene: TRBV10-1; j_gene: TRBJ2-2; CDR3aa: CASSDPLDTGELFF
v_gene: TRBV7-3; j_gene: TRBJ2-5; CDR3aa: CASSLAGARGETQYF
v_gene: TRBV11-2; j_gene: TRBJ2-2; CDR3aa: CASSLVGGELFF
v_gene: TRBV18; j_gene: TRBJ1-5; CDR3aa: CASSPGQSNQPQHF
v_gene: TRBV28; j_gene: TRBJ2-7; CDR3aa: CASSDGWSGRYEQYF
v_gene: TRBV28; j_gene: TRBJ2-7; CDR3aa: CASSSPWDSYEQYF
v_gene: TRBV4-3; j_gene: TRBJ1-6; CDR3aa: CANSPFWGSNSPLHF
v_gene: TRBV11-2; j_gene: TRBJ2-1; CDR3aa: CASSSGVRAQFF
v_gene: TRBV5-6; j_gene: TRBJ1-5; CDR3aa: CASSRIGQGVYSNQPQHF
v_gene: TRBV28; j_gene: TRBJ1-3; CDR3aa: CASSIPTVNTIYF
v_gene: TRBV30; j_gene: TRBJ2-7; CDR3aa: CAWRRPGRIYEQYF
v_gene: TRBV7-3; j_gene: TRBJ2-1; CDR3aa: CASSQAGTDYNEQFF